The TCR beta chain described here comes from a study of CD8 T cells in Susac syndrome. V lost 4 bases to trimming and J lost 4 bases, with 10 bases between them. Germline V gene lookup returns CDR1 DFQATT and CDR2 SNEGSKA (reference sequence). This CDR3 region has 12 residues. Turning to this clonotype: What it binds is unknown.

Study-level findings and limits: Individuals included in the TCR sequencing and HLA analysis were acknowledged by the study to be relatively few in number.

After extraction with the RNeasy kit, roughly 0.45 to 1 ug of the RNA was reverse transcribed using random hexamers. The method of amplification for TCR beta CDR3 was immunoSEQ multiplex PCR, covering 54 Vbeta and 13 Jbeta. TCRdb used MiXCR to reprocess the immunoSEQ multiplex PCR reads, holding one entry per CDR3 protein. The sample comprises approximately 120,000 distinct CDR3 sequences, under 95% of which are singletons, and approximately 0.12% rests with the top ten. Sequencing of TCR beta covered CD8+ and CD4+ T cells obtained from blood. As controls, healthy donors matched for age and sex were used.

The chain couples TRBV20-1 to TRBJ1-2; D call uncertain. This TCR derives from a human donor in good health. The sequencing sample was made of CD8+ T cells from PBMCs. CDR3 DNA sequence: TGCAGTGCTACCCCGAACCTCTATGGCTACACCTTC. Translating gives CSATPNLYGYTF.